This T cell receptor (beta chain) was sequenced during a study of blood T cell repertoires in COVID-19. Participants were aged about 18 to 90 years, lived in 24 US areas, and enrolled virtually. All recovered Cohort 3 donors got two negative PCRs, got clearance, or saw symptom resolution. Repertoires were generated with immunoSEQ multiplex PCR, while TCRdb's copy carries only in-frame clones and drops some. Of 220,000 or so clones listed, 82% were seen once; the top ten hold about 3.2%. The receptor's source is a woman aged 60-70 years who had recovered from COVID-19. The sequencing input was PBMCs or T cells enriched from blood (not recorded which).

This CDR3 is CASSLDRGGSYEQYF. The CDR3 DNA follows: TGTGCCAGCAGTTTGGACAGGGGGGGGTCCTACGAGCAGTACTTC. The V gene is TRBV27, the J gene TRBJ2-7; 10 positions match TRBD1. CDR1 and CDR2 from the germline V gene are MNHEY and SMNVEV (reference sequence). There are 15 residues in the CDR3. V gave up 3 bases and J gave up 1 base; unmatched junction bases: 3.